The subject of this entry is one TCR beta chain. Mismatch with germline at one junction end may stem from a read error. The V gene's germline CDR1 is SGHRS and CDR2 YFSETQ. CDR3 size: 16 residues. The data were taken from a study of CDR3 diversity in severe acne. TCRdb re-called the PCR reads with MiXCR, one entry per CDR3 protein. Among roughly 100,000 distinct CDR3 sequences listed, roughly 51% were seen once. The rearrangement links TRBV5-1 to TRBJ2-1; tentative D call: TRBD1 (6 bases). This receptor was identified in a male donor with acne. Sequences were obtained from blood. The CDR3 coding sequence is TGCGCCAGCGGCTTGGAACAGGGAGTTAGGGATAACGAGCAGTTCTTC. Residues: CASGLEQGVRDNEQFF.